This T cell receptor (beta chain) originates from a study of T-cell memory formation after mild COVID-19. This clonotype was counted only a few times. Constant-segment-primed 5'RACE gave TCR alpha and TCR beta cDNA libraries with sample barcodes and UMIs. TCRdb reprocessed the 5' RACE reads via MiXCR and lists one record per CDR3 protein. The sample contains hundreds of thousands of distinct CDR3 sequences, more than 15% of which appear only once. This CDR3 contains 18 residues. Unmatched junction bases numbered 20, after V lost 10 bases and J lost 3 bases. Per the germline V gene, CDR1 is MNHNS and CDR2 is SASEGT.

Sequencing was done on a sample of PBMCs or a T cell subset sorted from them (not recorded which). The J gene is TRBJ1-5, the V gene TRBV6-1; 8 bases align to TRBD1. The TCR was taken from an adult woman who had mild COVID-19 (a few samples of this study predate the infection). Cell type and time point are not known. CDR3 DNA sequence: TGTGCCACCGAGCCCAGGGGGCTGGTCGGTACCCCCAATCAGCCCCAGCATTTT. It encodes CATEPRGLVGTPNQPQHF.